Each of the 8 T cell receptor beta chains below was sequenced from the same sample in a study of CXCR3-negative and CXCR3-positive naive CD8 T cells. These receptors' antigens are unknown. Each TRB cDNA library was prepared by 5' RACE (with UMI labels). TCRdb reworked the 5' RACE reads into one entry per CDR3 protein, no DNA. The sample holds tens of thousands of distinct CDR3 sequences. Overall study findings and caveats: Naive cells that were CXCR3-positive had more hydrophobic TRB CDR3s (compared with CXCR3-negative naive cells).

Sequenced material: naive CXCR3+ CD8+ T cells from blood. As to subset: CD45RO-CCR7+CD27+CD95- naive CD8+ T cells expressing CXCR3 (TNR3+). These receptors all come from a human donor in good health. Some clones in this sample may be carry-over from other donors' samples.

The V and J genes are TRBV7-2 and TRBJ2-7; the TCRdb call, TRBD2, lacks DNA for checking. Germline CDR1 is SGHTA and CDR2 is FQGNSA. The CDR3 length is 13 residues. This CDR3 reads CASSLGGGDEQYF. The full variable domain, in which reference TRBV7-2 and TRBJ2-7 provide the parts outside the CDR3, is GAGVSQSPSNKVTEKGKDVELRCDPISGHTALYWYRQSLGQGLEFLIYFQGNSAPDKSGLPSDRFSAERTGGSVSTLTIQRTQQEDSAVYLCASSLGGGDEQYFGPGTRLTVT.

J is TRBJ2-7 and V is TRBV6-2 or TRBV6-3; the D call from TCRdb, TRBD1, cannot be confirmed without DNA. Germline CDR1 reads MNHEY; CDR2 reads SVGEGT. The CDR3 sequence is 14 residues long. The CDR3 spells CASRNTGTEDEQYF.

The chain employs TRBV28 and TRBJ2-7. Germline V CDR1 and CDR2: MDHEN, SYDVKM. CDR3 length equals 11 residues. CDR3 region: CASINSYEQYF.

CDR3 residues: CASSYGLAGGPTEQFF. The genes are TRBV5-4 and TRBJ2-1; TCRdb's assignment of TRBD2 cannot be checked, as there is no DNA. CDR1 SGHNT and CDR2 YYREEE come from the germline V gene (reference sequence). This CDR3 is 16 amino acids long.

This sequence joins TRBV28 and TRBJ2-3; TCRdb calls TRBD2, which cannot be checked without DNA. CDR3 length: 14 residues. Germline V gene sequence: CDR1 MDHEN, CDR2 SYDVKM. The CDR3 sequence: CASSPSSTTDTQYF.

This chain uses TRBV6-5 with TRBJ2-5; TCRdb names TRBD1, which stays unverified in the absence of DNA. This CDR3 has 13 amino acids. Germline V CDR1 and CDR2: MNHEY, SVGAGI. The CDR3 reads CASKTGFQETQYF.

The chain combines TRBV2 with TRBJ2-5; TCRdb returns TRBD2, unconfirmable since there is no DNA. The CDR3 extends over 18 amino acids. Germline lookup yields CDR1 SNHLY and CDR2 FYNNEI. CDR3 amino acids: CASSEEESGRAEEETQYF.

V gene TRBV5-1 combines with J gene TRBJ2-3; TCRdb's D gene call, TRBD2, goes unchecked for lack of DNA. The CDR3 spans 19 residues. Germline assignment: CDR1 SGHRS and CDR2 YFSETQ. This chain's CDR3 is CASSSLLAGGSVDTDTQYF.